This TCR beta chain is from a study of shared clonotypes between healthy human individuals. The V gene's germline CDR1 is LNHDA and CDR2 SQIVND (reference sequence). V gave up 1 base and J gave up 0 bases, with 13 bases separating them. The CDR3 sequence is 17 residues long. TCRdb's table, derived via immunoSEQ multiplex PCR, lists solely in-frame clones and lacks some. Among 800,000 to 950,000 clones listed, around 96% were seen once. CD45RO-negative cells were positively selected for CCR7, leaving out terminally differentiated effector memory CD45RA+ cells. The chain has TRBV19 and TRBJ2-1, with a tentative D call TRBD2 (6 bases). The sequenced material came from naive CD8+ T cells sorted from blood. The sequence came from a man aged 25 to 40 in good health. The CDR3 is CASSIVGGTGSYNEQFF. CDR3 nucleotide sequence: TGTGCCAGTAGTATAGTGGGCGGGACGGGCTCCTACAATGAGCAGTTCTTC. The variable domain in full, with the rest retrieved from reference TRBV19 and TRBJ2-1, is DGGITQSPKYLFRKEGQNVTLSCEQNLNHDAMYWYRQDPGQGLRLIYYSQIVNDFQKGDIAEGYSVSREKKESFPLTVTSAQKNPTAFYLCASSIVGGTGSYNEQFFGPGTRLTVL.